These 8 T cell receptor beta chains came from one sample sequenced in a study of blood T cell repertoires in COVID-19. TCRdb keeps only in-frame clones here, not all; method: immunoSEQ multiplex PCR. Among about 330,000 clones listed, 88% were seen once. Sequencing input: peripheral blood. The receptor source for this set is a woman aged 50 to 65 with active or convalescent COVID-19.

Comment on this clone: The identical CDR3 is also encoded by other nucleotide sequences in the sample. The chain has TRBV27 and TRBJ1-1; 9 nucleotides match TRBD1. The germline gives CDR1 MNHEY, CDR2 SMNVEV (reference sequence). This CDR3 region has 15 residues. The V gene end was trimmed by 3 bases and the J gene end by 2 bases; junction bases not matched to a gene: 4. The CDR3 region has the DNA TGTGCCAGCAGTTTCGGGACAGGGTCTAACACTGAAGCTTTCTTT. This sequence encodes CASSFGTGSNTEAFF.

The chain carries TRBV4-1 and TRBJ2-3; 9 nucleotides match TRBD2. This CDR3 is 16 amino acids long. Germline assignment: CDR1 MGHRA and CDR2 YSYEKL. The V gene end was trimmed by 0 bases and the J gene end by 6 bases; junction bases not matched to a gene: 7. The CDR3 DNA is TGCGCCAGCAGCCAAGATCGAGCGGGGGGTAGGGATACGCAGTATTTT. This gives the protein CASSQDRAGGRDTQYF.

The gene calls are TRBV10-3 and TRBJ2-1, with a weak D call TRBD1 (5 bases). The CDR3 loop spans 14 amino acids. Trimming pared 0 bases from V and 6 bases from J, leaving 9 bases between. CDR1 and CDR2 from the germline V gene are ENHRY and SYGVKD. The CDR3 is CAISESQRGNEQFF. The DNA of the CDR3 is TGTGCCATCAGTGAGTCGCAAAGGGGCAATGAGCAGTTCTTC.

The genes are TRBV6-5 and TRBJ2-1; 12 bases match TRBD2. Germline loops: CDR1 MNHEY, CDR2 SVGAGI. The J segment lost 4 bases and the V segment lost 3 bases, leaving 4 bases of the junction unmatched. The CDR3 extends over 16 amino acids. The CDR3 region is CASSYLAGGRYNEQFF. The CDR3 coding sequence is TGTGCCAGCAGTTATCTAGCGGGGGGGCGGTACAATGAGCAGTTCTTC.

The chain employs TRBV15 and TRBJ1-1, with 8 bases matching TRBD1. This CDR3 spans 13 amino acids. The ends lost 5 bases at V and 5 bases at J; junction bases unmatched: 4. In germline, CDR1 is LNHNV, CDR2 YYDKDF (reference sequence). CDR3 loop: CATSSQGGTEAFF. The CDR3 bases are TGTGCCACCAGCTCACAGGGGGGGACTGAAGCTTTCTTT.

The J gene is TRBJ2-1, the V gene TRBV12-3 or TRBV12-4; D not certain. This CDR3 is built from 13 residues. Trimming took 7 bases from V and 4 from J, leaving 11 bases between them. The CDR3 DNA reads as TGTGCCAGCACCTGGGCACAATACAATGAGCAGTTCTTC. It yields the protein CASTWAQYNEQFF.

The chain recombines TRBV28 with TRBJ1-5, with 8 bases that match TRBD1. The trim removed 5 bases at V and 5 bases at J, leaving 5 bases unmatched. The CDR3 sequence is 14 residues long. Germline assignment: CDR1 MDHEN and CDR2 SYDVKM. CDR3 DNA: TGTGCCAGCAGTGGGACAGGCGGTGATCAGCCCCAGCATTTT. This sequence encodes CASSGTGGDQPQHF.

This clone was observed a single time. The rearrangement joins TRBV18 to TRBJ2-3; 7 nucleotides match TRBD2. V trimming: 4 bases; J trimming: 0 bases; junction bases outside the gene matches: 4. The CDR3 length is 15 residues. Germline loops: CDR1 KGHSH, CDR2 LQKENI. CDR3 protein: CASSLSGVSTDTQYF. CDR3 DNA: TGTGCCAGCTCACTCAGCGGGGTGAGCACAGATACGCAGTATTTT.